There are many counts of the clone carrying this TCR beta chain. Samples came from axillary lymph nodes draining the breast cancer. TCRdb redid the calling of the multiplex PCR reads with MiXCR, one entry per CDR3 protein. Of about 150,000 distinct CDR3 sequences in the sample, 32% were seen once. The data derive from a study of breast tumors, draining lymph nodes, adjacent tissues. The receptor's source is a female donor with breast cancer. Some clones in this sample may be carry-over from other donors' samples. Input material: axillary lymph node tissue.

As DNA, the CDR3 is TGTGCCAGCAGAGCCGGACAGGCGGGAAATCAGCCCCAGCATTTT. Residues: CASRAGQAGNQPQHF. The rearrangement joins TRBV6-6 to TRBJ1-5, with 7 bases lining up with TRBD1. Germline CDR1 is MNHNY and CDR2 is SVGAGI (reference sequence). V lost 6 bases and J lost 4; bases outside the gene matches: 9. The CDR3 consists of 15 residues.